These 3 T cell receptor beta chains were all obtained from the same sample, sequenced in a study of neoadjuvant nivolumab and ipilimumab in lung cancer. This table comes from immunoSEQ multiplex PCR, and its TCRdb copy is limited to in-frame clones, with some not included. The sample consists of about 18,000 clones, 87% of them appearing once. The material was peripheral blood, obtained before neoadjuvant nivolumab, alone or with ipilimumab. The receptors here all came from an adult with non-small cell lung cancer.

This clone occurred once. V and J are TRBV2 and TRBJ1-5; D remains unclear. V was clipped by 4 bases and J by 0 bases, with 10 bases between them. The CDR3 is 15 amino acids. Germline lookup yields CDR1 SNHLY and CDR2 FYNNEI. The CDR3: CASSVGPYSNQPQHF. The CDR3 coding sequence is TGTGCCAGCAGTGTCGGCCCCTATAGCAATCAGCCCCAGCATTTT.

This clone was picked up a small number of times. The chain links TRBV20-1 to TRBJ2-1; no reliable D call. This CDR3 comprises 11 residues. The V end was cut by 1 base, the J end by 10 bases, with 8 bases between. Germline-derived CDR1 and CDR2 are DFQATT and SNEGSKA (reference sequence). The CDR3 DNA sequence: TGCAGTGCTAGAGCTAGTAAAGAGCAGTTCTTC. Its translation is CSARASKEQFF.

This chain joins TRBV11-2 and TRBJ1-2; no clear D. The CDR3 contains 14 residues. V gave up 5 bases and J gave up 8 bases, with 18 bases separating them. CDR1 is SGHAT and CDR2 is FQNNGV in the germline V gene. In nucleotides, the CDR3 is TGTGCCAGCAGCCCTTGGCAGTCCCCCGGGGGCTACACCTTC. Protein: CASSPWQSPGGYTF.